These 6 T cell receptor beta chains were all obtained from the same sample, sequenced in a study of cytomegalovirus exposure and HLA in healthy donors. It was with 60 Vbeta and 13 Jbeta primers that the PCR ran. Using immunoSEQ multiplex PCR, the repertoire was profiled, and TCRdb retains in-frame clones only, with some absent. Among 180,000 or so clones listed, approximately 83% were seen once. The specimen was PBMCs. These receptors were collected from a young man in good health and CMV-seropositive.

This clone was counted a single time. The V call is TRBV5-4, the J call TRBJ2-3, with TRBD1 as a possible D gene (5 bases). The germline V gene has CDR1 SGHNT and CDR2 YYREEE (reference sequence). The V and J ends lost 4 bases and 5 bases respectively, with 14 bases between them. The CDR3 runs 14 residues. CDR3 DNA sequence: TGTGCCAGCAGCCCGGATCAGGGTAGAGATACGCAGTATTTT. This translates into CASSPDQGRDTQYF.

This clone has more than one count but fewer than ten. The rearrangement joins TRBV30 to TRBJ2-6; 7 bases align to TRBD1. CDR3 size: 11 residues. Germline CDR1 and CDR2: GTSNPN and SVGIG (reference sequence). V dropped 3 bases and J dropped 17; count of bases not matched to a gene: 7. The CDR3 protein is CAWSTTGRVTF. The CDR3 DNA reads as TGTGCCTGGAGCACGACAGGGCGTGTGACTTTC.

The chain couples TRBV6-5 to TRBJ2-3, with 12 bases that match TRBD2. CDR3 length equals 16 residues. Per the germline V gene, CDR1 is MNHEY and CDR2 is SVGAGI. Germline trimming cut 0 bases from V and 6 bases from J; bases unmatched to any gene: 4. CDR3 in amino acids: CASSYSSSGGADTQYF. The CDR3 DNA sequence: TGTGCCAGCAGTTACTCTTCTAGCGGGGGGGCCGATACGCAGTATTTT.

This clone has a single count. This CDR3 is CASSRGAAGGPADTQYF. Written as DNA, the CDR3 is TGTGCCAGCAGCCGAGGAGCGGCGGGGGGGCCCGCAGATACGCAGTATTTT. This chain uses TRBV7-2 with TRBJ2-3; TRBD2 aligns across 9 bases. Germline CDR1 and CDR2: SGHTA and FQGNSA. V gave up 5 bases and J gave up 4 bases; unmatched junction bases: 13. The CDR3 is made up of 17 amino acids.

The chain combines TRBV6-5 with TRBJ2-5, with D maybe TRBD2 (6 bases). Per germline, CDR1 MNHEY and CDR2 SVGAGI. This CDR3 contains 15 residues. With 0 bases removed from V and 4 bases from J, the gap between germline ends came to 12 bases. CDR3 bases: TGTGCCAGCAGTTACTCGGAGGGGCTGGGAGAGACCCAGTACTTC. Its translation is CASSYSEGLGETQYF.

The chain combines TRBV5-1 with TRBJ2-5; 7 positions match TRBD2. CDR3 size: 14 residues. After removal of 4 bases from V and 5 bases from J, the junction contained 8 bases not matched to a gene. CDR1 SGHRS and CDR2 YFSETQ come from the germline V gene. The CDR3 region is CASSKDTAGETQYF. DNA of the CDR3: TGCGCCAGCAGCAAGGATACAGCGGGGGAGACCCAGTACTTC.